This record looks at one T cell receptor beta chain sequence and its context. Its target is not known. CDR1 and CDR2 (germline): SQVTM, ANQGSEA. Losses at the gene ends were 7 bases for V and 4 bases for J; bases not matched to a gene: 8. The length of the CDR3 is 15 residues. From the RT-PCR reads, TCRdb called clonotypes with MiXCR, one entry per CDR3 protein. Seen here are 200,000 to 250,000 distinct CDR3 sequences, less than 15% observed once, and the top ten hold approximately 8.3%. This specimen belongs to a study of response to subunit inactivated influenza vaccine. Findings of the study overall: Every seasonal influenza vaccination brings in few new T cells, the authors suggested.

The material was non-naive T cells sorted from PBMCs, obtained less than 15 days before vaccination. This receptor was obtained from a man aged 50-59 years who received an inactivated influenza vaccine. V is TRBV29-1 and J is TRBJ2-1; 12 bases are shared with TRBD2. CDR3 amino acids: CSGGLAGNNYNEQFF. The CDR3 bases are TGCAGCGGGGGACTAGCGGGCAATAATTACAATGAGCAGTTCTTC.